The clone carrying this T cell receptor beta chain was seen at least ten times. The data belong to a study of response to subunit inactivated influenza vaccine. TCRdb fed the RT-PCR reads into MiXCR, producing one record per CDR3 protein. This sample has 700,000 to 900,000 distinct CDR3 sequences, with about 20% found just once. Specimen: PBMCs from blood, collected around 5 days after vaccination. The sequence derives from a man between 45 and 60 years old who received an inactivated influenza vaccine.

The CDR3 loop is CASSYSPVGGAGGNTIYF. CDR3 bases: TGTGCCAGCAGTTACTCTCCGGTCGGGGGGGCTGGTGGAAACACCATATATTTT. The chain is built from TRBV6-5 and TRBJ1-3; D possibly corresponds to TRBD1 (6 bases). V was cut by 0 bases and J by 3 bases, with 18 bases left in between. This CDR3 has 18 residues. CDR1 and CDR2 from the germline V gene are MNHEY and SVGAGI.